Sequencing of this TCR beta chain was carried out in a study of T cell changes during pregnancy in multiple sclerosis. The method was immunoSEQ multiplex PCR; TCRdb's version includes in-frame clones alone and lacks a portion of them. The top ten hold approximately 1% of the sample, which has 35,000 to 50,000 clones, 80% to 90% seen once. The CDR3 loop spans 12 amino acids. Germline trimming cut 4 bases from V and 3 bases from J; bases unmatched to any gene: 0. Germline-derived CDR1 and CDR2 are SQVTM and ANQGSEA. This sample comprised CD4+ T cells from peripheral blood mononuclear cells, obtained after pregnancy. This clonotype originated in a female donor with multiple sclerosis, enrolled in a pregnancy study. The chain couples TRBV29-1 to TRBJ2-7, with 10 bases lining up with TRBD1. The DNA of the CDR3 is TGCAGCGTTGGGGACAGGGGCTACGAGCAGTACTTC. The encoded protein is CSVGDRGYEQYF.